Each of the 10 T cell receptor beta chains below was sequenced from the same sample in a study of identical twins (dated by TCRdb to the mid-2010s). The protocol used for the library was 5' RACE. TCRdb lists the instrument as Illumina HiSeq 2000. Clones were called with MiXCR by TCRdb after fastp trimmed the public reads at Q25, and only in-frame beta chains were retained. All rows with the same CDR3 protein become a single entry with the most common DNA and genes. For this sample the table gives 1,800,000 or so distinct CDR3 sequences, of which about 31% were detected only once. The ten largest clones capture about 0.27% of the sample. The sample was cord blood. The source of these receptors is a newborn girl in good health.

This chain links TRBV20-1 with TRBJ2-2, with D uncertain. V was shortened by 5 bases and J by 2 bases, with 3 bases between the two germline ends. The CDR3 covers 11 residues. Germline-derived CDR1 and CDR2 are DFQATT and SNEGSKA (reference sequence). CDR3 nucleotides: TGCAGTGCTGACAACACCGGGGAGCTGTTTTTT. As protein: CSADNTGELFF.

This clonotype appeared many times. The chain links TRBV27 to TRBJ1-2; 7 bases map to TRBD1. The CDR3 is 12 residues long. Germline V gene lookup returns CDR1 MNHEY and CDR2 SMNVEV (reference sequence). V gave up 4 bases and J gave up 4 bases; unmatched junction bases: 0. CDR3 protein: CASSSGGYGYTF. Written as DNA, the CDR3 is TGTGCCAGCAGTTCAGGGGGCTATGGCTACACCTTC.

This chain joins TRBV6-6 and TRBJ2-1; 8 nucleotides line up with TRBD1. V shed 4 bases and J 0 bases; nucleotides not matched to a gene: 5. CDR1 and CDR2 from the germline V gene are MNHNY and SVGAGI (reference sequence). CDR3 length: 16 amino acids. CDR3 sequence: CASSSRGTGSYNEQFF. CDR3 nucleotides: TGTGCCAGCAGTTCCCGAGGGACAGGCTCCTACAATGAGCAGTTCTTC.

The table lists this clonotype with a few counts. CDR3 DNA: TGTGCCAGCAGCTTGGCCGGGGGGTACGGGAATGAGCAGTTCTTC. Translated: CASSLAGGYGNEQFF. The rearrangement joins TRBV5-6 to TRBJ2-1; 7 bases agree with TRBD2. V trimming: 0 bases; J trimming: 7 bases; junction bases outside the gene matches: 7. This CDR3 spans 15 amino acids. Germline CDR1 is SGHDT and CDR2 is YYEEEE. The full variable domain, its missing parts supplied by reference TRBV5-6 and TRBJ2-1, is DAGVTQSPTHLIKTRGQQVTLRCSPKSGHDTVSWYQQALGQGPQFIFQYYEEEERQRGNFPDRFSGHQFPNYSSELNVNALLLGDSALYLCASSLAGGYGNEQFFGPGTRLTVL.

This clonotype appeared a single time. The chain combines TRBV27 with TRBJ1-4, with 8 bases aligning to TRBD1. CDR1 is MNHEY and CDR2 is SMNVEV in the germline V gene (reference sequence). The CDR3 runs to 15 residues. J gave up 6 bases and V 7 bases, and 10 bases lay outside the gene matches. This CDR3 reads CASILNRGRDEKLFF. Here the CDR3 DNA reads TGTGCCAGCATTCTTAACAGGGGGAGGGATGAAAAACTGTTTTTT.

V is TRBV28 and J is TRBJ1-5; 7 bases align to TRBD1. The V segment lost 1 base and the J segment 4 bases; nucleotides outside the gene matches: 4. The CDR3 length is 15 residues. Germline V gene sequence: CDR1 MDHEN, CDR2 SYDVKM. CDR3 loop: CASSLYAGGNQPQHF. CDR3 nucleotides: TGTGCCAGCAGTTTATACGCAGGGGGAAATCAGCCCCAGCATTTT.

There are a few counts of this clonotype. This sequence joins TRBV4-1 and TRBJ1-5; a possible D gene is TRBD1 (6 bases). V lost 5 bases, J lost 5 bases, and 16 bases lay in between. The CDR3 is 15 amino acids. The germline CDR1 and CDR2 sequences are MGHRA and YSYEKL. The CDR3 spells CASSSIPQGYQPQHF. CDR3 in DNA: TGCGCCAGCAGCTCCATCCCGCAGGGGTATCAGCCCCAGCATTTT.

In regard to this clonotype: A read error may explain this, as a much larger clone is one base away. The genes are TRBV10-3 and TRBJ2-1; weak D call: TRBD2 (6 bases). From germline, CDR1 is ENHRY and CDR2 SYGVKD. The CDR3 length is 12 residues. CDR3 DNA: TGTGCCATCTCGGAGGGGAGTAATGAGCGGTTCTTC. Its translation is CAISEGSNERFF.

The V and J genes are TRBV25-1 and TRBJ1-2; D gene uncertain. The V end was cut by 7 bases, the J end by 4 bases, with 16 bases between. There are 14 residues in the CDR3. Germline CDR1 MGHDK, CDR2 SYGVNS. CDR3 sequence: CASNPDRSFYGYTF. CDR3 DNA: TGTGCCAGCAACCCTGACCGATCCTTCTATGGCTACACCTTC.

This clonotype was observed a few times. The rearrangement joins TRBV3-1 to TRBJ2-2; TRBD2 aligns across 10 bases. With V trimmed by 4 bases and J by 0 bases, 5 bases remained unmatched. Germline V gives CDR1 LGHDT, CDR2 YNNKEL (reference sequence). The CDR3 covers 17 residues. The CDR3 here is CASSPTSGTTNTGELFF. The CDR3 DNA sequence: TGTGCCAGCAGCCCCACTAGCGGGACCACGAACACCGGGGAGCTGTTTTTT.